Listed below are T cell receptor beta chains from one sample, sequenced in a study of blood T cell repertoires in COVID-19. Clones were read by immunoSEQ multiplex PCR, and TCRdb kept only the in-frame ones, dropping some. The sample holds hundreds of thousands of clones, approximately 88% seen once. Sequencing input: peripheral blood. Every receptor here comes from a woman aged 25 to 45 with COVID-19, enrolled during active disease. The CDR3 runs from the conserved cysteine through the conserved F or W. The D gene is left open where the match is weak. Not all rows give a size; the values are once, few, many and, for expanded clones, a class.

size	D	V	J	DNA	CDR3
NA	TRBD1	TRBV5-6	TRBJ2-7	TGTGCCAGCAGCACCGGGACAGGGGCCTACGAGCAGTACTTC	CASSTGTGAYEQYF
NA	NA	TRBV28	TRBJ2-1	TGTGCCAGCAATTCCCGGGGAGAGGGAGATGAGCAGTTCTTC	CASNSRGEGDEQFF
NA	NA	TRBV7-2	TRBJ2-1	TGTGCCAGCAGCTTAGGGGGGGAAGGTTACAATGAGCAGTTCTTC	CASSLGGEGYNEQFF
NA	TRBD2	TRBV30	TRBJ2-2	TGTGCCTGGAGAGCTTACGGTCTGGCGGGGGCGAACACCGGGGAGCTGTTTTTT	CAWRAYGLAGANTGELFF
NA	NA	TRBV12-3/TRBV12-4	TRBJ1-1	TGTGCCACCGCCGGGGATGGCACTGAAGCTTTCTTT	CATAGDGTEAFF
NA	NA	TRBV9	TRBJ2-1	TGTGCCAGCAGCGCACAGGGAGGGGGAGGGGATGAGCAGTTCTTC	CASSAQGGGGDEQFF
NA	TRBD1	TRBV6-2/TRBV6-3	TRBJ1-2	TGTGCCAGCAGTTTGGGACAGGGGGCTGAATATGGCTACACCTTC	CASSLGQGAEYGYTF
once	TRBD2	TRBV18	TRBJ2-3	TGTGCCAGCTCACCACCGTCTAGCGGGAGGGCAGATACGCAGTATTTT	CASSPPSSGRADTQYF
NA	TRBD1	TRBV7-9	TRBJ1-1	TGTGCCAGCAGCTCACAGGGGGCGGTAGGCACTGAAGCTTTCTTT	CASSSQGAVGTEAFF
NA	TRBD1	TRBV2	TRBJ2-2	TGTGCCAGCAGTCCCCCCCAGGGGGAAGTCAGAGCCGGGGAGCTGTTTTTT	CASSPPQGEVRAGELFF
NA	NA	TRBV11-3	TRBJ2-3	TGTGCCAGCAGCTTAGACGGGGTCAAAGATACGCAGTATTTT	CASSLDGVKDTQYF
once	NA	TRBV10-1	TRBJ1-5	TGCGCCAGCAGTGAGGGCAGATCTGGTCAGCCCCAGCATTTT	CASSEGRSGQPQHF
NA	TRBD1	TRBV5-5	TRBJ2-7	TGTGCCAGCAGCTTGGGCGACAGGGACGTCTACGAGCAGTACTTC	CASSLGDRDVYEQYF
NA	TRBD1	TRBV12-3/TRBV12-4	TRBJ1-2	TGTGCCAGCAGTAGGACAGGACCCTATGGCTACACCTTC	CASSRTGPYGYTF
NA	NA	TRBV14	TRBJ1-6	TGTGCCAGCAGCCCCGGGACACCTTATTCACCCCTCCACTTT	CASSPGTPYSPLHF
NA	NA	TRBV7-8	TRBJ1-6	TGTGCCAGCAGCTTTAGCCCACAGGCGAATTCACCCCTCCACTTT	CASSFSPQANSPLHF
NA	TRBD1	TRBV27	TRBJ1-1	TGTGCCAGCCGGACAGGGAACACTGAAGCTTTCTTT	CASRTGNTEAFF
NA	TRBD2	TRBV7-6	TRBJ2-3	TGTGCCAGCAGCTTAGCCGCGGGAGGGACAACAGATACGCAGTATTTT	CASSLAAGGTTDTQYF
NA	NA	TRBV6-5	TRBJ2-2	TGTGCCAGCCTCCAACCCACTCACACCGGGGAGCTGTTTTTT	CASLQPTHTGELFF
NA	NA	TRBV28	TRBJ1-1	TGTGCCAGCAGTAAAGCAGGGGTGGGCACTGAAGCTTTCTTT	CASSKAGVGTEAFF
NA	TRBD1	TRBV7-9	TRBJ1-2	TGTGCCAGCAGCTTAGGGCAGGGGGCCTATGGCTACACCTTC	CASSLGQGAYGYTF
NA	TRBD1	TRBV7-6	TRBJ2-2	TGTGCCAGCAGCTTAGCGGGACAGGCTGCCGGGGAGCTGTTTTTT	CASSLAGQAAGELFF
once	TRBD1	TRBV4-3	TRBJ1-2	TGCGCCAGCAGCCAGACGACCGGGACAGGGGGGAACGGCTACACCTTC	CASSQTTGTGGNGYTF
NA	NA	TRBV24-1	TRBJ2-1	TGTGCCACCAGTGATAACTCCGGAGGTGAGCAGTTCTTC	CATSDNSGGEQFF
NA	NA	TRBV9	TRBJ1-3	TGTGCCAGCAGCGTAGGATCGGGGGGAACGATAGCTGGAAACACCATATATTTT	CASSVGSGGTIAGNTIYF
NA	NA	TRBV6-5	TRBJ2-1	TGTGCCAGCAACGACGGTGGCGGAGAGATCAATGAGCAGTTCTTC	CASNDGGGEINEQFF
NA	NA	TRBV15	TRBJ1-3	TGTGCCACCAGCAGAGCCCGGGAACCTGGAAACACCATATATTTT	CATSRAREPGNTIYF
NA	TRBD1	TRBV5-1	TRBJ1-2	TGCGCCAGCAGTCCCGCAGGGGGCCGAGGCTACACCTTC	CASSPAGGRGYTF
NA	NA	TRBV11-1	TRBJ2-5	TGTGCCAGCAGCTTAGCGGGGGGAAGGGGAGAGACCCAGTACTTC	CASSLAGGRGETQYF
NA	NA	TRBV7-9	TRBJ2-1	TGTGCCAGCAGCTTAGACTTTTTGTCACTAGTCAATGAGCAGTTCTTC	CASSLDFLSLVNEQFF
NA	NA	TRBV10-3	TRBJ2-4	TGTGCCATCAGTGAGCAAAAAGCTCCCATTCAGTACTTC	CAISEQKAPIQYF
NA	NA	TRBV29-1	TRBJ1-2	TGCAGCGTTGTAAAAGGCGGTCTTTTCTATGGCTACACCTTC	CSVVKGGLFYGYTF
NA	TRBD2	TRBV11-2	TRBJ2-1	TGTGCCAGCACCACACTACTTGGGGACCAGCGGGAATATGAGCAGTTCTTC	CASTTLLGDQREYEQFF
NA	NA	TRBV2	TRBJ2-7	TGTGCCAGCAGTGGCGGAGCCCCCTACGAGCAGTACTTC	CASSGGAPYEQYF
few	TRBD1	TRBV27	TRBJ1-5	TGTGCCAGCAGTACAGGGGGCGGCAATCAGCCCCAGCATTTT	CASSTGGGNQPQHF
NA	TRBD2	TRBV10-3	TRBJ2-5	TGTGCCATCAAGGAGAGCGGGGGGTCGGCGGTGACCCAGTACTTC	CAIKESGGSAVTQYF
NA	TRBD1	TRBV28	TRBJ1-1	TGTGCCAGCAGTTTAACGGACAGGGGAAACACTGAAGCTTTCTTT	CASSLTDRGNTEAFF
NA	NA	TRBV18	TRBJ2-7	TGTGCCAGCTCACCAGTTCCGGGCTACGAGCAGTACTTC	CASSPVPGYEQYF
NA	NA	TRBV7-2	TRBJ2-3	TGTGCCAGCAGCTTCCGACGGGTGAGCACAGATACGCAGTATTTT	CASSFRRVSTDTQYF
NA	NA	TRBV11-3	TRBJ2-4	TGTGCCAGCAGCTTAGACGGGGGTTCGGCCAAAAACATTCAGTACTTC	CASSLDGGSAKNIQYF
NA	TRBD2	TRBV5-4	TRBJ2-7	TGTGCCAGCAGCCTGGAGGGCGGGGGGGCCTACGAGCAGTACTTC	CASSLEGGGAYEQYF
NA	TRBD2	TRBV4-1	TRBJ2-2	TGCGCCAGCAGCCGCCGGGGACTAGCGGGGGACACCGGGGAGCTGTTTTTT	CASSRRGLAGDTGELFF
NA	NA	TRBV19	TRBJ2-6	TGTGCCAGTAGTAACCAGGGGCCGAGATTCTCTGGGGCCAACGTCCTGACTTTC	CASSNQGPRFSGANVLTF
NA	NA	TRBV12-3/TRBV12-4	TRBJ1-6	TGTGCCAGCAGTTCAGTGGAGGGATCACCCCTCCACTTT	CASSSVEGSPLHF